These T cell receptor beta chains were read from a single sample in a study of blood T cell repertoires in COVID-19. Measured with immunoSEQ multiplex PCR; TCRdb has only the in-frame clones, and not every one. The sample lists approximately 15,000 clones, more than 70% occurring once. Sample: peripheral blood. The receptor set was obtained from a human donor in a cohort sampled during active COVID-19. CDR3s include the opening cysteine and the closing phenylalanine or tryptophan. Each record gives: V gene, CDR3 length, J gene, clone size, D gene, CDR3 protein, CDR3 DNA. The D gene is left open where the match is weak. Size tells how often a clone was seen (once, few, many) or the class of an expanded clone, and some rows leave it out.

TRBV29-1	13	TRBJ2-7	-	-	CSGADSLTYEQYF	TGCAGCGGGGCGGACAGCCTTACCTACGAGCAGTACTTC
TRBV6-2/TRBV6-3	14	TRBJ1-5	few	-	CASSYQGNNQPQHF	TGTGCCAGCAGTTACCAGGGAAACAATCAGCCCCAGCATTTT
TRBV6-6	12	TRBJ1-1	few	-	CASTGWGTEAFF	TGTGCCAGCACGGGGTGGGGCACTGAAGCTTTCTTT
TRBV6-5	15	TRBJ2-1	-	TRBD1	CASSKPGQGRDEQFF	TGTGCCAGCAGCAAACCGGGACAGGGCCGTGATGAGCAGTTCTTC
TRBV19	14	TRBJ1-1	-	TRBD1	CASTLQGMNTEAFF	TGTGCCAGTACCCTACAGGGGATGAACACTGAAGCTTTCTTT
TRBV19	15	TRBJ1-5	few	TRBD1	CASTTTGGENQPQHF	TGTGCCAGTACCACGACAGGGGGCGAAAATCAGCCCCAGCATTTT
TRBV5-1	18	TRBJ2-2	-	-	CASSSGRGRGSNTGELFF	TGCGCCAGCAGCTCCGGGCGAGGGCGGGGATCGAACACCGGGGAGCTGTTTTTT
TRBV11-2	15	TRBJ2-7	once	-	CASSSPTRSSYEQYF	TGTGCCAGCAGCTCTCCGACTAGGAGCTCCTACGAGCAGTACTTC
TRBV7-2	17	TRBJ2-1	-	TRBD2	CASSHGLAGGSYNEQFF	TGTGCCAGCAGCCACGGACTAGCGGGAGGCTCCTACAATGAGCAGTTCTTC
TRBV2	15	TRBJ2-3	-	-	CASSDLGGNTDTQYF	TGTGCCAGCAGTGATTTGGGGGGTAACACAGATACGCAGTATTTT
TRBV4-3	14	TRBJ1-1	-	-	CASSPGQTNTEAFF	TGCGCCAGCAGCCCAGGACAGACAAACACTGAAGCTTTCTTT
TRBV3-1/TRBV3-2	16	TRBJ2-5	-	TRBD2	CANPGGLAGKEETQYF	TGTGCCAACCCCGGGGGACTAGCGGGGAAGGAAGAGACCCAGTACTTC
TRBV18	14	TRBJ1-1	once	-	CASSPRQGSFEAFF	TGTGCCAGCTCACCCCGGCAGGGGAGCTTCGAAGCTTTCTTT
TRBV6-1	13	TRBJ2-7	-	-	CASSEAVGGEQYF	TGTGCCAGCAGTGAAGCTGTGGGAGGCGAGCAGTACTTC
TRBV10-2	13	TRBJ2-3	-	TRBD2	CASSEASGSLQYF	TGCGCCAGCAGTGAGGCTAGCGGGAGTTTGCAGTATTTT
TRBV19	16	TRBJ2-2	-	TRBD2	CASTPPGLAYTGELFF	TGTGCCAGTACCCCACCGGGACTAGCTTACACCGGGGAGCTGTTTTTT
TRBV29-1	14	TRBJ2-2	-	-	CSATGQGSTGELFF	TGCAGCGCCACCGGTCAGGGGTCCACCGGGGAGCTGTTTTTT
TRBV5-6	15	TRBJ1-3	once	-	CASSLAAVSGNTIYF	TGTGCCAGCAGCTTGGCCGCGGTCTCTGGAAACACCATATATTTT
TRBV29-1	11	TRBJ1-1	few	-	CSLRTGNEAFF	TGCAGCCTCCGGACTGGGAATGAAGCTTTCTTT
TRBV30	15	TRBJ1-4	-	TRBD1	CAWSVGQGGDEKLFF	TGTGCCTGGAGTGTGGGACAGGGGGGGGATGAAAAACTGTTTTTT
TRBV6-5	14	TRBJ1-1	-	-	CASSYLQGSAEAFF	TGTGCCAGCAGTTATCTACAGGGTTCGGCTGAAGCTTTCTTT
TRBV7-9	17	TRBJ1-4	-	TRBD1	CASSPGQGRATNEKLFF	TGTGCCAGCAGCCCGGGACAGGGGCGGGCAACTAATGAAAAACTGTTTTTT
TRBV7-2	14	TRBJ2-7	-	-	CASSPNRVSYEQYF	TGTGCCAGCAGCCCGAACAGGGTCTCCTACGAGCAGTACTTC
TRBV5-4	13	TRBJ1-2	-	-	CASNFGREDGYTF	TGTGCCAGCAACTTCGGAAGGGAGGATGGCTACACCTTC
TRBV5-5	15	TRBJ2-1	-	-	CASSDRDTSYNEQFF	TGTGCCAGCAGCGATCGGGACACCTCCTACAATGAGCAGTTCTTC
TRBV28	14	TRBJ2-3	-	TRBD1	CASSFRQGTDTQYF	TGTGCCAGCAGTTTCAGACAGGGGACAGATACGCAGTATTTT
TRBV7-8	15	TRBJ2-3	-	TRBD1	CASSYDRGHSDTQYF	TGTGCCAGCAGCTACGACAGGGGGCACTCAGATACGCAGTATTTT
TRBV5-1	18	TRBJ1-4	-	TRBD1	CASSLRTGTYATNEKLFF	TGCGCCAGCAGCTTGCGGACAGGGACTTATGCAACTAATGAAAAACTGTTTTTT
TRBV7-9	16	TRBJ1-2	once	TRBD1	CASSLGAIPGQGANTF	TGTGCCAGCAGCTTAGGCGCAATTCCCGGGCAGGGGGCGAACACCTTC
TRBV11-1	14	TRBJ2-1	-	TRBD2	CASTKGTSVNEQFF	TGTGCCAGCACCAAAGGGACTAGCGTGAATGAGCAGTTCTTC